The present TCR beta chain was sequenced within a study of blood T cell repertoires in COVID-19. The V end lost 1 base, the J end lost 12 bases, and 15 bases lay between the germline ends. Germline V gene data show CDR1 as SGHAT and CDR2 as FQNNGV. The CDR3 is 13 residues long. Libraries were prepared by immunoSEQ multiplex PCR; TCRdb keeps only in-frame clonotypes and omits some of them. The repertoire holds more than 150,000 clones, with about three quarters as singletons. The TCR sequence derives from a woman of 80 years or more with active or convalescent COVID-19. The chain combines TRBV11-2 with TRBJ1-1, with no clear D. The specimen sequenced was peripheral blood. The CDR3: CASSLGAGPETFF. DNA for the CDR3: TGTGCCAGCAGCTTAGGGGCAGGTCCTGAGACTTTCTTT.